Listed below are T cell receptor beta chains from one sample, sequenced in a study of technical replicates of blood from several donors. Sequencing was performed with immunoSEQ multiplex PCR; in TCRdb, only in-frame clones are kept and a portion is missing. The sample holds tens of thousands of clones; under 95% are singletons and the top ten take about 0.38%. Sequenced: T cells isolated from PBMCs. All receptors come from a human donor in good health. Both conserved end residues are part of each CDR3. The D gene is left open where the match is weak. Clone size is given for some rows only: seen once, a few or many times, or a class if the clone is expanded.

D,size,V,J,DNA,CDR3
TRBD1,NA,TRBV14,TRBJ2-5,TGTGCCAGCAGTTTCCGGGACAGGAGGGCGGAGACCCAGTACTTC,CASSFRDRRAETQYF
NA,NA,TRBV7-8,TRBJ1-5,TGTGCCAGCAGCTTCCCCGCGGGGGGCACCCCCATTTTCAATCAGCCCCAGCATTTT,CASSFPAGGTPIFNQPQHF
NA,NA,TRBV4-2,TRBJ1-5,TGTGCCAGCAGCCAAGATAAATTCAGCAATCAGCCCCAGCATTTT,CASSQDKFSNQPQHF
NA,NA,TRBV4-1,TRBJ1-5,TGCGCCAGCAGCCTTCTGACAGAAAGTCAGCCCCAGCATTTT,CASSLLTESQPQHF
TRBD2,NA,TRBV27,TRBJ2-1,TGTGCCAGCAGTTCCCGGACTAGTCCTGACAATGAGCAGTTCTTC,CASSSRTSPDNEQFF
NA,NA,TRBV29-1,TRBJ1-3,TGCAGCGTTGTGAGCCATAAACAGGGCGGTGGAAACACCATATATTTT,CSVVSHKQGGGNTIYF
NA,NA,TRBV28,TRBJ2-7,TGTGCCAGCAGTTACCAGGGAGGCGGCTACGAGCAGTACTTC,CASSYQGGGYEQYF
NA,NA,TRBV5-3,TRBJ2-1,TGTGCCAGAAACCCGGGGGGGGACAGAAGAGACCCTGAGCAGTTCTTC,CARNPGGDRRDPEQFF
NA,NA,TRBV6-6,TRBJ1-2,TGTGCCAGCAGACCTCAGTACTATGGCTACACCTTC,CASRPQYYGYTF
TRBD1,NA,TRBV12-5,TRBJ2-2,TGTGCTAGTGGTTTGGGCACAGGACAGGGTTACACCGGGGAGCTGTTTTTT,CASGLGTGQGYTGELFF
TRBD1,once,TRBV19,TRBJ1-1,TGTGCCAGTAGAAGACAGGGGGCCCTGAACACTGAAGCTTTCTTT,CASRRQGALNTEAFF
NA,NA,TRBV19,TRBJ1-3,TGTGCCAGTAAAGGTCCAGGGCAAGGAAACACCATATATTTT,CASKGPGQGNTIYF
NA,NA,TRBV28,TRBJ2-1,TGTGCCAGCCCCGACCCTCTAGTCCCGTACAATGAGCAGTTCTTC,CASPDPLVPYNEQFF
NA,NA,TRBV20-1,TRBJ2-7,TGCAGTGCTATACAGGGCTACGAGCAGTACTTC,CSAIQGYEQYF
NA,NA,TRBV10-1,TRBJ2-7,TGCGCCAGCAGTGAGGTACTGGACTCCACACCTCTTGACGAGCAGTACTTC,CASSEVLDSTPLDEQYF
NA,NA,TRBV4-1,TRBJ2-7,TGCGCCAGCACCAACAGGGTGGGAGCCTACGAGCAGTACTTC,CASTNRVGAYEQYF
TRBD1,NA,TRBV7-7,TRBJ2-7,TGTGCCAGCAGCGTGGGACAGGGGGACTACGAGCAGTACTTC,CASSVGQGDYEQYF
NA,once,TRBV19,TRBJ1-1,TGTGCCAGTAGTATCCCGGGCGGGGACACTGAAGCTTTCTTT,CASSIPGGDTEAFF
NA,NA,TRBV20-1,TRBJ1-3,TGCAGTGCTGACAGGGGAAACACCATATATTTT,CSADRGNTIYF
NA,NA,TRBV19,TRBJ1-4,TGTGCCAGTAGACGTCAGGGAAATCACCTTAATGAAAAACTGTTTTTT,CASRRQGNHLNEKLFF
NA,NA,TRBV19,TRBJ2-2,TGTGCCAGTAGAACTAAGAGCGCGAACACCGGGGAGCTGTTTTTT,CASRTKSANTGELFF
NA,NA,TRBV4-1,TRBJ2-5,TGCGCCAGCAGCCAAGATATAGGAGGGGGGGTAGAGACCCAGTACTTC,CASSQDIGGGVETQYF
TRBD1,NA,TRBV29-1,TRBJ1-2,TGCAGCGTTGAAGCGGGACAGCCAATCTATGGCTACACCTTC,CSVEAGQPIYGYTF
TRBD2,NA,TRBV28,TRBJ2-5,TGTGCTACTTGGGGACTAGCGGTGGGGTTGGAGACCCAGTACTTC,CATWGLAVGLETQYF
NA,NA,TRBV7-8,TRBJ2-1,TGTGCCAGCAGCCCCCTGACAGACTACAATGAGCAGTTCTTC,CASSPLTDYNEQFF
TRBD2,NA,TRBV6-5,TRBJ2-1,TGTGTCAGCAGTTTACTAGCGGGAGGTGAGCAGTTCTTC,CVSSLLAGGEQFF
TRBD2,NA,TRBV10-1,TRBJ2-3,TGCGCCAGCAGTGGTGGTAGCGGGAGGTACACAGATACGCAGTATTTT,CASSGGSGRYTDTQYF
NA,NA,TRBV5-4,TRBJ1-1,TGTGCCAGCAGCCTGATACAGGGGAACACTGAAGCTTTCTTT,CASSLIQGNTEAFF
TRBD1,NA,TRBV5-1,TRBJ2-7,TGCGCCAGCAGCCTTTGGGACAGGTCCTACGAGCAGTACTTC,CASSLWDRSYEQYF
TRBD1,NA,TRBV19,TRBJ1-5,TGTGCCAGTAGTATCCCGGGACAGGGGAATCAGCCCCAGCATTTT,CASSIPGQGNQPQHF
NA,NA,TRBV27,TRBJ1-1,TGTGCCAGCAGTTTAGGGGGGGCAAACACTGAAGCTTTCTTT,CASSLGGANTEAFF